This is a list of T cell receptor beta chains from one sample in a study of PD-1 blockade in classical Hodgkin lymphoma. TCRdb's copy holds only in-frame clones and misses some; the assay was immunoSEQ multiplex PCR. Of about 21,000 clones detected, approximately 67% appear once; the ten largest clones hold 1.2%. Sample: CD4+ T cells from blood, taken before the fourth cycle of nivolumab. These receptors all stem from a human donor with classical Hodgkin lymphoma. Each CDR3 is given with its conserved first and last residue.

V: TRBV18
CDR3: CASSPRDRDSPLHF

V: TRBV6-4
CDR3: CASSESNSVGNTIYF

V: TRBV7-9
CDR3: CASSPLGFNHEQYF

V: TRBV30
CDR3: CAWSPNPPEWTQYF

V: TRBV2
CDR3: CASSAGTGETQYF

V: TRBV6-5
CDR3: CASRIREYSNQPQHF

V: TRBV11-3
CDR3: CASSTRGTETQYF

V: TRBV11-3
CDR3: CASSLDINLTLLEQFF

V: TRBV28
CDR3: CASRKTGTPYNEQFF

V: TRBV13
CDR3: CASSSYRGGEKLFF

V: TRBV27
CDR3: CASSLTGRQYGNTIYF

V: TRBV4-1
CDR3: CASSQDPRLAGATDTQYF

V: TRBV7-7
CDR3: CASSPRTSGGPRGTQYF

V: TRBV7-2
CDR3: CASSQLPITNYGYTF

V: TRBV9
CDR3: CASSVRSGSSYNEQFF

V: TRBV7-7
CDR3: CASSLGWAPLYEQYF

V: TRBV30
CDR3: CAWSRGLNQPQHF

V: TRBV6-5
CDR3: CASSIRAWAGNTIYF

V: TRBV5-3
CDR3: CASTHYPPDAYEQYF

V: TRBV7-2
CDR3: CASSSIGQGANSGYTF

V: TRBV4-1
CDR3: CASSQVIGATYNSPLHF

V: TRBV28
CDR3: CASSLLGNTEAFF

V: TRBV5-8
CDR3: CASTYLMRGHEQFF

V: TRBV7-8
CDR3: CASSLAPQENQPQHF

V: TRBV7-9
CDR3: CASSLGSYEQYF

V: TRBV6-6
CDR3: CASNPSRGSNYGYTF

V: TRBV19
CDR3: CASSTELNTGELFF

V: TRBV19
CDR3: CASSIGGLGQPQHF

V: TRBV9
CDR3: CASSVEGSYNSPLHF

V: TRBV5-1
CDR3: CASSLEGQGNEKLFF

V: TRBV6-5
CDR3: CASSYSATQYF

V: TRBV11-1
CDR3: CASSPTKKETQYF

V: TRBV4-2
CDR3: CASSQEDGQGENSYEQYF

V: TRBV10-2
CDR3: CASRATGTIDEQYF

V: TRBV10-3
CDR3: CAISGVSYEQYF

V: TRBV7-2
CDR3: CASSFGYTDTQYF

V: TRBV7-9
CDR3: CASSLSSGNTIYF

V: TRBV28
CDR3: CASSLLPSGGTDTQYF

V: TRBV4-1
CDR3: CASSRRTGLGIDTQYF

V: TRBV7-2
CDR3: CASSLFPPGTGGAGEQYF

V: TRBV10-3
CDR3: CAISESGGINYGYTF

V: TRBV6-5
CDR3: CASGANQPQHF

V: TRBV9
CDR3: CASSAGYSGGQETQYF